This T cell receptor (beta chain) is from a study of control samples from healthy donors and cancer patients. The germline gives CDR1 MDHEN, CDR2 SYDVKM. With 6 bases clipped from V and 0 bases from J, the junction kept 3 bases outside the gene matches. The CDR3 is 15 residues long. This clone was observed a handful of times. Only in-frame clones appear in the TCRdb table, and some are missing; sequencing was by immunoSEQ multiplex PCR. The table has around 51,000 clones, around 80% seen once; the top ten hold about 9.5%. The chain joins TRBV28 to TRBJ2-2; 8 nucleotides agree with TRBD1. The source material was blood. This clonotype was sampled from a man in his 70s in good health. The CDR3 sequence: CASSLGQANTGELFF. The CDR3 DNA reads TGTGCCAGCAGCTTGGGACAGGCGAACACCGGGGAGCTGTTTTTT.